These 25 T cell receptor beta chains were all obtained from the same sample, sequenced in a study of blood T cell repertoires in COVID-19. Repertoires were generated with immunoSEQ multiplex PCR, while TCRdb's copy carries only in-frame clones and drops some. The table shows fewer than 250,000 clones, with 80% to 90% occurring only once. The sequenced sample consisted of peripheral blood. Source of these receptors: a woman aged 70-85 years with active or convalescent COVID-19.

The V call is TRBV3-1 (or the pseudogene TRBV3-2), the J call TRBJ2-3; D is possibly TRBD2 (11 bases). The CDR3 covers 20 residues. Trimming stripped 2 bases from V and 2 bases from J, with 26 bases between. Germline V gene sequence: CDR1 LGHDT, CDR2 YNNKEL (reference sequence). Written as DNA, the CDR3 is TGTGCCAGCAGCCAAAGGACAGGGGGTAGCGGGAGGGCCTCCACAGATACGCAGTATTTT. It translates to CASSQRTGGSGRASTDTQYF.

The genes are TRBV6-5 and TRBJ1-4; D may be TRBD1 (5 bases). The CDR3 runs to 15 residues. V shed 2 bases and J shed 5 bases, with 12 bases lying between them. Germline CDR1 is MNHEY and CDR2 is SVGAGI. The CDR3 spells CASSYQGRPNEKLFF. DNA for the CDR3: TGTGCCAGCAGTTACCAGGGCAGACCAAATGAAAAACTGTTTTTT.

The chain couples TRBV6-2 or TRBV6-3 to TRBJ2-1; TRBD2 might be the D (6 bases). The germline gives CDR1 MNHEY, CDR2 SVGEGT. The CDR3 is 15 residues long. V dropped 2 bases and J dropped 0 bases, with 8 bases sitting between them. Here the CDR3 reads CASSYAGFSYNEQFF. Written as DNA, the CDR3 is TGTGCCAGCAGTTACGCGGGATTCTCCTACAATGAGCAGTTCTTC.

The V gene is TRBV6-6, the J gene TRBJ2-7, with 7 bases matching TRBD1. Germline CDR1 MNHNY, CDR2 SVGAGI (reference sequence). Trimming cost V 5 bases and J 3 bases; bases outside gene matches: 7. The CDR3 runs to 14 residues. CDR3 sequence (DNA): TGTGCCAGCAGTCAGTGGGACAGCCGCTACGAGCAGTACTTC. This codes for CASSQWDSRYEQYF.

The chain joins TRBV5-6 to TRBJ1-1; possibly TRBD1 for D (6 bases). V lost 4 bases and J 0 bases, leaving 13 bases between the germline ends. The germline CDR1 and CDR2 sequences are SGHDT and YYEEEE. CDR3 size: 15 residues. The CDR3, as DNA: TGTGCCAGCAGCCCCCTCGGACAGATGAACACTGAAGCTTTCTTT. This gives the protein CASSPLGQMNTEAFF.

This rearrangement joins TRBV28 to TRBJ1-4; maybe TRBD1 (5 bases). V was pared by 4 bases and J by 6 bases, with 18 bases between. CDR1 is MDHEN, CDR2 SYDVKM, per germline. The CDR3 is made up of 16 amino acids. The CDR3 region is CASSSKFRVRDEKLFF. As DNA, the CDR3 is TGTGCCAGCAGTTCTAAGTTCAGGGTCCGGGATGAAAAACTGTTTTTT.

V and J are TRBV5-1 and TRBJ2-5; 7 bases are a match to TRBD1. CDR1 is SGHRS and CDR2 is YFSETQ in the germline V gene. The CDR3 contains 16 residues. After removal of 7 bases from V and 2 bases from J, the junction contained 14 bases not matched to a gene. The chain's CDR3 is CASFTGTAIRQETQYF. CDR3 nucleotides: TGCGCCAGCTTTACCGGGACAGCAATTCGGCAAGAGACCCAGTACTTC.

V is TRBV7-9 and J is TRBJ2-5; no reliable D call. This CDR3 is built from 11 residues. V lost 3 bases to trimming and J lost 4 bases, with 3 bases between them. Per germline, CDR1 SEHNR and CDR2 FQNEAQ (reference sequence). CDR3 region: CASSFRETQYF. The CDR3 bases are TGTGCCAGCAGCTTCCGAGAGACCCAGTACTTC. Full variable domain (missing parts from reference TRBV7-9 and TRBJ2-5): DTGVSQNPRHKITKRGQNVTFRCDPISEHNRLYWYRQTLGQGPEFLTYFQNEAQLEKSRLLSDRFSAERPKGSFSTLEIQRTEQGDSAMYLCASSFRETQYFGPGTRLLVL.

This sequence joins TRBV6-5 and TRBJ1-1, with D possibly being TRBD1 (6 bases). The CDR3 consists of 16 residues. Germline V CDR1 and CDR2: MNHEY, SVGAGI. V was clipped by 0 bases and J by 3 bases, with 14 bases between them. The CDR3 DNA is TGTGCCAGCAGTTACTCGAGGGGGGAGGGACACACTGAAGCTTTCTTT. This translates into CASSYSRGEGHTEAFF.

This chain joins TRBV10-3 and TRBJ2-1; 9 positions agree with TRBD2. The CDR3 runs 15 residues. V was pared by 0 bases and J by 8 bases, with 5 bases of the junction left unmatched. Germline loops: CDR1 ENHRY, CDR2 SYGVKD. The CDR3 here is CAISESVAGVHEQFF. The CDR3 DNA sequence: TGTGCCATCAGTGAGTCGGTAGCGGGAGTTCATGAGCAGTTCTTC.

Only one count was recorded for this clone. This CDR3 is CALEEGGDYGYTF. In nucleotides, the CDR3 is TGTGCCCTCGAGGAGGGTGGTGACTATGGCTACACCTTC. The rearrangement links TRBV30 to TRBJ1-2; D is unresolved. V lost 8 bases and J 3 bases, leaving 16 bases between the germline ends. The CDR3 is 13 amino acids. Germline V CDR1 and CDR2: GTSNPN, SVGIG (reference sequence).

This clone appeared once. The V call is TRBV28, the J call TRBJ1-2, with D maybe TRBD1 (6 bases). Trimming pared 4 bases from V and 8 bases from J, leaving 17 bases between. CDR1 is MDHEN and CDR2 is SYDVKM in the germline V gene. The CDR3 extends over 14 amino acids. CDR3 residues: CASSYQSGVSGYTF. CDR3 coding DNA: TGTGCCAGCAGTTACCAGTCAGGGGTCTCAGGCTACACCTTC.

The CDR3 nucleotides are TGTGCCAGCAGCGAGGGGACAGGAGTGAACACTGAAGCTTTCTTT. This translates into CASSEGTGVNTEAFF. The V gene is TRBV9, the J gene TRBJ1-1; 8 bases agree with TRBD1. The CDR3 runs to 15 residues. CDR1 and CDR2 (germline): SGDLS, YYNGEE. V shed 3 bases and J 0 bases; nucleotides not matched to a gene: 4.

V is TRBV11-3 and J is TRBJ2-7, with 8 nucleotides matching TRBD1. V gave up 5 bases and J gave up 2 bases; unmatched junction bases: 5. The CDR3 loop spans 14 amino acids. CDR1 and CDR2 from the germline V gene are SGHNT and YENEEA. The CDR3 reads CASSLGTGAYEQYF. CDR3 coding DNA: TGTGCCAGCAGCCTCGGGACAGGAGCCTACGAGCAGTACTTC.

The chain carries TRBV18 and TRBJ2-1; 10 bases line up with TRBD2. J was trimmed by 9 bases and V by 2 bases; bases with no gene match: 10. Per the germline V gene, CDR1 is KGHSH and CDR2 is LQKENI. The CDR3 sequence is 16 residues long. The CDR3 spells CASSPIALAGEGEQFF. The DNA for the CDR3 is TGTGCCAGCTCACCAATAGCTCTAGCGGGAGAGGGTGAGCAGTTCTTC. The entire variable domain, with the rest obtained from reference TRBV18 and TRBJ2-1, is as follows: NAGVMQNPRHLVRRRGQEARLRCSPMKGHSHVYWYRQLPEEGLKFMVYLQKENIIDESGMPKERFSAEFPKEGPSILRIQQVVRGDSAAYFCASSPIALAGEGEQFFGPGTRLTVL.

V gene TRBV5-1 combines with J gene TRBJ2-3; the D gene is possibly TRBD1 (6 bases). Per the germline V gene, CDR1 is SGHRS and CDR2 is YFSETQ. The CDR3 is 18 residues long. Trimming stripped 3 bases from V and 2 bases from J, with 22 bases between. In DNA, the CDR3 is TGCGCCAGCAGCTGGCAAAACACAGGGTTACGGTACACAGATACGCAGTATTTT. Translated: CASSWQNTGLRYTDTQYF. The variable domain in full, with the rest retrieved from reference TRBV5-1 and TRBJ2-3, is KAGVTQTPRYLIKTRGQQVTLSCSPISGHRSVSWYQQTPGQGLQFLFEYFSETQRNKGNFPGRFSGRQFSNSRSEMNVSTLELGDSALYLCASSWQNTGLRYTDTQYFGPGTRLTVL.

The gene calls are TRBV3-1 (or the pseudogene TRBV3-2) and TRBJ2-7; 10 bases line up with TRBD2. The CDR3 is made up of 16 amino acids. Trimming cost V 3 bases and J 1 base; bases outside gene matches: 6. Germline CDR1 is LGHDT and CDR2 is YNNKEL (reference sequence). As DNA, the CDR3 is TGTGCCAGCAGCCATGAGGGGACTAGCGCTTCCTACGAGCAGTACTTC. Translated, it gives CASSHEGTSASYEQYF.

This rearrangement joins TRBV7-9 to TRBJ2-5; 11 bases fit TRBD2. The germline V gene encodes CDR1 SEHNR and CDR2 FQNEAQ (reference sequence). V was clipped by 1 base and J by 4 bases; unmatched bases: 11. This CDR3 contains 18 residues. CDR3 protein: CASSLGGLAGGRGETQYF. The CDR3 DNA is TGTGCCAGCAGCTTAGGGGGTCTAGCGGGAGGACGAGGAGAGACCCAGTACTTC.

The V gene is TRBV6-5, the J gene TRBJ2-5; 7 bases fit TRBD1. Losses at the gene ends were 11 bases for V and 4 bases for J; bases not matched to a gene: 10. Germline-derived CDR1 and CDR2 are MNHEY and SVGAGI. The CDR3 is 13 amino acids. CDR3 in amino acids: CAAKNRGRETQYF. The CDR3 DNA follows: TGTGCCGCAAAGAACAGGGGAAGAGAGACCCAGTACTTC.

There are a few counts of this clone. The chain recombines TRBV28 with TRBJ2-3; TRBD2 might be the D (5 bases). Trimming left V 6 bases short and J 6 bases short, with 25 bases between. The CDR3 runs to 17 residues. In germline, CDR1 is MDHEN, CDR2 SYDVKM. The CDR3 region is CASSPQRVRIRRDTQYF. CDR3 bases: TGTGCCAGCAGCCCCCAAAGGGTCAGGATCAGGAGGGATACGCAGTATTTT.

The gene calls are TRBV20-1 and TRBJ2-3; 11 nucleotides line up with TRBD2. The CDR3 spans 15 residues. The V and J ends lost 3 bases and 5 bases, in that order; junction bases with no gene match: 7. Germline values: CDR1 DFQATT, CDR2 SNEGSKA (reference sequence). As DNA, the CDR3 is TGCAGTGCTAGTCCTCGACTAGCGGGAAGAGATACGCAGTATTTT. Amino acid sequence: CSASPRLAGRDTQYF.

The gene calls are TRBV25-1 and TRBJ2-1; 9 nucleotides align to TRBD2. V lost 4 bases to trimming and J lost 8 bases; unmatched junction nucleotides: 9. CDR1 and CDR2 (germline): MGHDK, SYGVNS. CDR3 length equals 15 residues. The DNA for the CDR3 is TGTGCCAGCAGTGCGACTAGCGGACTTGGGTATGAGCAGTTCTTC. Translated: CASSATSGLGYEQFF.

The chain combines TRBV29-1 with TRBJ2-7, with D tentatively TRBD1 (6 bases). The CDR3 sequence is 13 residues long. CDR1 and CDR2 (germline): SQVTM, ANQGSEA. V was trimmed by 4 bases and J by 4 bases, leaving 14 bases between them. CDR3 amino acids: CSVANQGPYEQYF. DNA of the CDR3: TGCAGCGTTGCCAATCAGGGGCCTTACGAGCAGTACTTC.

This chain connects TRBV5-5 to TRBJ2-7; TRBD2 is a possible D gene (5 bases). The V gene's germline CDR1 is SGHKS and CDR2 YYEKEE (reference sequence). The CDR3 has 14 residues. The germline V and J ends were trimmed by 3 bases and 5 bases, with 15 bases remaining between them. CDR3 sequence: CASSSSGWENEQYF. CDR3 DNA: TGTGCCAGCAGCTCTTCCGGGTGGGAGAACGAGCAGTACTTC.

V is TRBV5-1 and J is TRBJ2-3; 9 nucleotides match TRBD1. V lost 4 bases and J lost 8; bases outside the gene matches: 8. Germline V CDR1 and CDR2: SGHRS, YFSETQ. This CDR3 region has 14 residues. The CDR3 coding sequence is TGCGCCAGCAGCAGGGACAGGGCTCCGGGTACGCAGTATTTT. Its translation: CASSRDRAPGTQYF.